This entry describes one T cell receptor beta chain. No antigen is known for it. The CDR3 is 15 residues long. The V end was cut by 11 bases, the J end by 2 bases, with 20 bases between. The germline CDR1 and CDR2 sequences are MNHNS and SASEGT. This sample is part of a study of cytomegalovirus exposure and HLA in healthy donors. General study points: Some TCR beta chains (roughly 150 of them) were listed as cytomegalovirus-associated. A few chains linked to CMV were shown in vitro to be specific for CMV antigens. Reportedly, diagnosis of cytomegalovirus status by the classifier showed high specificity and sensitivity. Some public TCRs appeared in many individuals, while most sequences were rare.

Clones were read by immunoSEQ multiplex PCR, and TCRdb kept only the in-frame ones, dropping some. The sample gives some 290,000 clones, approximately 86% of which show up once; roughly 0.96% is in the top ten. This sequence was found in a man in his thirties or forties in good health and CMV-seronegative. The specimen sequenced was PBMCs. The chain is built from TRBV6-1 and TRBJ2-3, with D possibly matching TRBD1 (5 bases). The CDR3 DNA follows: TGTGCCGTCCCAGGGTCCCCTATGATCACAGATACGCAGTATTTT. Translated, it gives CAVPGSPMITDTQYF.